Listed here are 9 T cell receptor beta chains from one sample, sequenced in a study of a mutant IDH1 vaccine in newly diagnosed glioma. Data came from immunoSEQ multiplex PCR; TCRdb stores just in-frame clones and leaves some out. The sample yields tens of thousands of clones, around 80% seen once. These receptors lack a known antigen. Time point reported: week 11, during vaccination. The study gave 300 ug of mutant IDH1 20-mer peptide per vaccine dose, with topical imiquimod. The specimen was PBMCs, collected from a glioma patient whose treatment included an IDH1 peptide vaccine. The receptor source for this set is a man aged 25-45 years with glioma.

V is TRBV10-3 and J is TRBJ1-2; 8 nucleotides agree with TRBD1. The CDR3 totals 14 residues. The germline gives CDR1 ENHRY, CDR2 SYGVKD. The trim removed 2 bases at V and 4 bases at J, leaving 3 bases unmatched. The CDR3 DNA sequence: TGTGCCATCAGTGAGGGACAGGGTGGCTATGGCTACACCTTC. Encoded protein: CAISEGQGGYGYTF.

This clone was seen a handful of times. The genes are TRBV27 and TRBJ2-1; possible D gene TRBD2, 6 bases. This CDR3 region has 14 residues. Germline V gene data show CDR1 as MNHEY and CDR2 as SMNVEV (reference sequence). Trimming left V 5 bases short and J 5 bases short, with 13 bases between. CDR3 sequence: CASSPSGDHNEQFF. CDR3 sequence (DNA): TGTGCCAGCAGTCCTTCGGGGGACCACAATGAGCAGTTCTTC.

The rearrangement links TRBV10-3 to TRBJ2-7, with TRBD2 matching 8 bases. The CDR3 has 16 amino acids. V dropped 5 bases and J dropped 3; count of bases not matched to a gene: 12. CDR1 is ENHRY and CDR2 is SYGVKD in the germline V gene. CDR3 amino acids: CAISNREREKFYEQYF. The CDR3, as DNA: TGTGCCATCAGTAACCGGGAGCGGGAGAAGTTCTACGAGCAGTACTTC.

The chain joins TRBV6-4 to TRBJ1-1; D gene ambiguous. The length of the CDR3 is 9 residues. The ends were cut back, 4 bases at V and 11 bases at J, with 5 bases in the middle. The germline V gene encodes CDR1 MRHNA and CDR2 SNTAGT. Here the CDR3 reads CASSVWAFF. The CDR3 DNA follows: TGTGCCAGCAGTGTTTGGGCTTTCTTT.

The CDR3 DNA is TGTGCCAGCAGCCCGACAGCGAAGAGCGGGACCGCCGGGGAGCTGTTTTTT. Translated, it gives CASSPTAKSGTAGELFF. The chain recombines TRBV27 with TRBJ2-2; TRBD2 matches 7 bases. The V segment lost 6 bases and the J segment 6 bases; nucleotides outside the gene matches: 16. Germline CDR1 and CDR2: MNHEY and SMNVEV (reference sequence). The CDR3 has 17 amino acids.

The table lists this clone with a few counts. The chain carries TRBV5-1 and TRBJ1-1; D ambiguous. V dropped 2 bases and J dropped 8 bases, with 13 bases sitting between them. The CDR3 runs 13 residues. CDR1 SGHRS and CDR2 YFSETQ come from the germline V gene. The CDR3 DNA reads as TGCGCCAGCAGCTTAGTTACGAAGGCCGAAGCTTTCTTT. Protein product: CASSLVTKAEAFF.

The sample holds one count of this clone. The chain is built from TRBV27 and TRBJ2-6, with 11 bases fitting TRBD2. The germline V gene encodes CDR1 MNHEY and CDR2 SMNVEV (reference sequence). The CDR3 totals 17 residues. The V segment lost 8 bases and the J segment 1 base; nucleotides outside the gene matches: 7. CDR3 residues: CASSTGLAVSGANVLTF. The DNA for the CDR3 is TGTGCCAGCTCCACGGGACTAGCGGTTTCTGGGGCCAACGTCCTGACTTTC.

This rearrangement joins TRBV2 to TRBJ2-2; D may be TRBD1 or TRBD2 (6 bases each). The CDR3 is 14 residues long. Trimming removed 6 bases at V and 1 base at J, with 9 bases between. CDR1 and CDR2 from the germline V gene are SNHLY and FYNNEI. This CDR3 is CASRGGQNTGELFF. CDR3 DNA sequence: TGTGCCAGCAGAGGGGGGCAGAACACCGGGGAGCTGTTTTTT.

This clone was observed a single time. The V gene is TRBV14, the J gene TRBJ1-5; TRBD1 might be the D (5 bases). V lost 0 bases to trimming and J lost 5 bases, with 17 bases between them. The CDR3 has 17 amino acids. From germline, CDR1 is SGHDN and CDR2 FVKESK. The DNA for the CDR3 is TGTGCCAGCAGCCAAGAGAGGGGCAGGGAGTTAGATCAGCCCCAGCATTTT. Translation gives CASSQERGRELDQPQHF.